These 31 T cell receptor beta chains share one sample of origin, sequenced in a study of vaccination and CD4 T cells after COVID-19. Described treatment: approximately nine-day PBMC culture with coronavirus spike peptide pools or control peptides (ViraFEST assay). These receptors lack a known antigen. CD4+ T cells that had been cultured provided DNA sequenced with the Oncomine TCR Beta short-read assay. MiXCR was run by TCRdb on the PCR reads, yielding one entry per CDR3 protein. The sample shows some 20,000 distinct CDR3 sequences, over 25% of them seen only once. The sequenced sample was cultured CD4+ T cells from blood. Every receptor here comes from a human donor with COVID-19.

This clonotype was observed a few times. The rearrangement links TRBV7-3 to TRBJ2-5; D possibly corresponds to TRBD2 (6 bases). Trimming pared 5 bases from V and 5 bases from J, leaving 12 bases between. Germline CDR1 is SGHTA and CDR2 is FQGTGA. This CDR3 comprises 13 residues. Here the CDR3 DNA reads TGTGCCAGCAGCCCTACTAGCAGGGAGACCCAGTACTTC. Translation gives CASSPTSRETQYF.

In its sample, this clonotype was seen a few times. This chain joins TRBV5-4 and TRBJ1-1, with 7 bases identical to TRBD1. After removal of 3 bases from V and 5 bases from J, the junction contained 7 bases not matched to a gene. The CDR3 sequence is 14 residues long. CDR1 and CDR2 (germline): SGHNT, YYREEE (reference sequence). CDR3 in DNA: TGTGCCAGCAGCTGGAAACCAGGGGGAACTGAAGCTTTCTTT. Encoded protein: CASSWKPGGTEAFF.

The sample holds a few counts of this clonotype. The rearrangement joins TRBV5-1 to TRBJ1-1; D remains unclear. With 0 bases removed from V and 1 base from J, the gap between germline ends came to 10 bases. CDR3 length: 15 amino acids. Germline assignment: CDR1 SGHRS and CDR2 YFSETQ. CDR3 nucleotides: TGCGCCAGCAGCTTGGTAGGTGATCCGAACACTGAAGCTTTCTTT. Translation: CASSLVGDPNTEAFF. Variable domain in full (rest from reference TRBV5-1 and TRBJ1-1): KAGVTQTPRYLIKTRGQQVTLSCSPISGHRSVSWYQQTPGQGLQFLFEYFSETQRNKGNFPGRFSGRQFSNSRSEMNVSTLELGDSALYLCASSLVGDPNTEAFFGQGTRLTVV.

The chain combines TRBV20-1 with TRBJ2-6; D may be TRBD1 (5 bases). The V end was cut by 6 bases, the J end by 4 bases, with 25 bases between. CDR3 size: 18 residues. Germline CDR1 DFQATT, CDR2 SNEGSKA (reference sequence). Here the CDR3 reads CSAQSALGHPRGANVLTF. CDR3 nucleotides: TGCAGTGCCCAGTCCGCATTGGGGCACCCCAGGGGGGCCAACGTCCTGACTTTC.

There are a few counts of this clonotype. CDR3 residues: CASSYSSRGQMNTEAFF. The CDR3 DNA reads TGTGCCAGCAGTTACTCGAGCAGGGGGCAGATGAACACTGAAGCTTTCTTT. V and J are TRBV6-5 and TRBJ1-1, with 8 nucleotides matching TRBD1. Germline CDR1 reads MNHEY; CDR2 reads SVGAGI. There are 17 residues in the CDR3. V dropped 0 bases and J dropped 0; count of bases not matched to a gene: 6.

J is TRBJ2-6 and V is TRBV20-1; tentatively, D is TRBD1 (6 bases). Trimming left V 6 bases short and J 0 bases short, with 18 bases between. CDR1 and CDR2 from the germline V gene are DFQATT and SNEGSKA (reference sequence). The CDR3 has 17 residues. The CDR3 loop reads CSATPGQLNSGANVLTF. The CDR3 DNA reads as TGCAGTGCAACCCCGGGACAACTCAACTCTGGGGCCAACGTCCTGACTTTC.

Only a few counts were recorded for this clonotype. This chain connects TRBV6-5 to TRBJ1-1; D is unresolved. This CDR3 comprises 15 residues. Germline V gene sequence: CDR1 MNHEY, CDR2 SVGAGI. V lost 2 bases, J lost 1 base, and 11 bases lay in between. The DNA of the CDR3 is TGTGCCAGCAGTTACCGGGGTTTGGGGAACACTGAAGCTTTCTTT. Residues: CASSYRGLGNTEAFF.

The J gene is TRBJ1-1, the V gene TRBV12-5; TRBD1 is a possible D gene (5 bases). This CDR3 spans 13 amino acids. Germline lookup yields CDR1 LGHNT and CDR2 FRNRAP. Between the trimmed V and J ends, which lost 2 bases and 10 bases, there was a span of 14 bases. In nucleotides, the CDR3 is TGTGCTAGTGGTTTGTCCTCAGGGAAGGGAGCTTTCTTT. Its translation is CASGLSSGKGAFF.

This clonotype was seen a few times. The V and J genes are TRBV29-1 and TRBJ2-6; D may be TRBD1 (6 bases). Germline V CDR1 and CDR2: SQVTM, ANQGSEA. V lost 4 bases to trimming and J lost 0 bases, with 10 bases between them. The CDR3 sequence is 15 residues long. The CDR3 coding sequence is TGCAGCGTTGGGGGACATCTCTCTGGGGCCAACGTCCTGACTTTC. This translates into CSVGGHLSGANVLTF.

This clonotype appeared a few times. The DNA of the CDR3 is TGTGCCAGCAGGACGGGACAGGGAGTCTACACCATATATTTT. Translation: CASRTGQGVYTIYF. The rearrangement links TRBV6-1 to TRBJ1-3, with 9 bases lining up with TRBD1. The CDR3 totals 14 residues. The V gene end was trimmed by 6 bases and the J gene end by 8 bases; junction bases not matched to a gene: 8. The germline CDR1 and CDR2 sequences are MNHNS and SASEGT.

The CDR3 nucleotides are TGTGCCACCAGCACCGGACAGCAAGAGACCCAGTACTTC. This encodes CATSTGQQETQYF. This chain joins TRBV15 and TRBJ2-5, with a weak D call TRBD1 (6 bases). V was cut by 4 bases and J by 2 bases, with 8 bases left in between. The germline gives CDR1 LNHNV, CDR2 YYDKDF (reference sequence). CDR3 length equals 13 residues.

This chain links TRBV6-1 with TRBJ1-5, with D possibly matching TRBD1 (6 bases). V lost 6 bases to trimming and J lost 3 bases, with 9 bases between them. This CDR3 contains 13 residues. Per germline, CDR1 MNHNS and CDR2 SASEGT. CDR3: CASRPGVNQPQHF. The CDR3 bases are TGTGCCAGCAGACCAGGGGTCAATCAGCCCCAGCATTTT.

In nucleotides, the CDR3 is TGCGCCAGCAGCCTGGGACAGGGGATCAACTCTGGGGCCAACGTCCTGACTTTC. Its protein is CASSLGQGINSGANVLTF. The rearrangement uses TRBV4-1 and TRBJ2-6, with 10 bases matching TRBD1. Trimming cost V 4 bases and J 0 bases; bases outside gene matches: 6. Germline V gene data show CDR1 as MGHRA and CDR2 as YSYEKL. The CDR3 length is 18 residues.

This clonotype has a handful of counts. CDR3 bases: TGTGCCAGCACCCACAGCAGTTCTAACTATGGCTACACCTTC. Its translation: CASTHSSSNYGYTF. The rearrangement joins TRBV5-5 to TRBJ1-2, with D uncertain. CDR1 and CDR2 from the germline V gene are SGHKS and YYEKEE (reference sequence). The CDR3 spans 14 residues. V shed 6 bases and J shed 0 bases, with 12 bases lying between them.

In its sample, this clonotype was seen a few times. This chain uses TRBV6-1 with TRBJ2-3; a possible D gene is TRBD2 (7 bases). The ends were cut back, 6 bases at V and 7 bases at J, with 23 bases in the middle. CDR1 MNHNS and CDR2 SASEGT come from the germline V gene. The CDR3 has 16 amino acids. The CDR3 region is CASSPLTGGGGHTQYF. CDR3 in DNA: TGTGCCAGCAGCCCCCTTACTGGAGGGGGGGGTCATACGCAGTATTTT.

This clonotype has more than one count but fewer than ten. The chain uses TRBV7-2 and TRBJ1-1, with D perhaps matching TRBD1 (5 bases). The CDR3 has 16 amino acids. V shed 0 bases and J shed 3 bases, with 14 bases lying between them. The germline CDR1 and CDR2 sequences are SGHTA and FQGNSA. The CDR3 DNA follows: TGTGCCAGCAGCTTAGCGGGGGGGTCTAGTTACACTGAAGCTTTCTTT. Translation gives CASSLAGGSSYTEAFF. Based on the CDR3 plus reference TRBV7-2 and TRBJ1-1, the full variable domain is GAGVSQSPSNKVTEKGKDVELRCDPISGHTALYWYRQSLGQGLEFLIYFQGNSAPDKSGLPSDRFSAERTGGSVSTLTIQRTQQEDSAVYLCASSLAGGSSYTEAFFGQGTRLTVV.

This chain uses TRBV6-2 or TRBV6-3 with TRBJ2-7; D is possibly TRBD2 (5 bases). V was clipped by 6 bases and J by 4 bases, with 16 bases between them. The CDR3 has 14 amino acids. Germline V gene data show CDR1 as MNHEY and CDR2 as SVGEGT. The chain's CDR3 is CASSPGEYLYEQYF. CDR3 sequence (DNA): TGTGCCAGCAGCCCCGGGGAGTATCTATACGAGCAGTACTTC.

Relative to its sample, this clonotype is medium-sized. CDR3 sequence: CASSLDGSGNTIYF. Here the CDR3 DNA reads TGTGCCAGCAGCTTAGACGGCTCTGGAAACACCATATATTTT. The chain joins TRBV7-9 to TRBJ1-3, with D uncertain. This CDR3 has 14 residues. Germline assignment: CDR1 SEHNR and CDR2 FQNEAQ (reference sequence). With 1 base removed from V and 0 bases from J, the gap between germline ends came to 4 bases. Full variable domain (missing parts from reference TRBV7-9 and TRBJ1-3): DTGVSQNPRHKITKRGQNVTFRCDPISEHNRLYWYRQTLGQGPEFLTYFQNEAQLEKSRLLSDRFSAERPKGSFSTLEIQRTEQGDSAMYLCASSLDGSGNTIYFGEGSWLTVV.

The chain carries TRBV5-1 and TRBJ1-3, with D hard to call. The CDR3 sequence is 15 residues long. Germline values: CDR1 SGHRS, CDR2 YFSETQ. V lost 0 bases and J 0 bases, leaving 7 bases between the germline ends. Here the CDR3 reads CASSLAWSSGNTIYF. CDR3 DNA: TGCGCCAGCAGCTTGGCCTGGAGCTCTGGAAACACCATATATTTT.

CDR3 in DNA: TGTGCCAGCAGCTCCCCCTCAGGGGCGTCTGGAAACACCATATATTTT. This encodes CASSSPSGASGNTIYF. The gene calls are TRBV7-2 and TRBJ1-3, with D possibly being TRBD1 (6 bases). CDR1 and CDR2 from the germline V gene are SGHTA and FQGNSA. There are 16 residues in the CDR3. With 4 bases removed from V and 1 base from J, the gap between germline ends came to 14 bases. Combining the CDR3 with reference TRBV7-2 and TRBJ1-3 gives the whole variable domain GAGVSQSPSNKVTEKGKDVELRCDPISGHTALYWYRQSLGQGLEFLIYFQGNSAPDKSGLPSDRFSAERTGGSVSTLTIQRTQQEDSAVYLCASSSPSGASGNTIYFGEGSWLTVV.

In nucleotides, the CDR3 is TGTGCCAGCAGCTTAGGAGGGAGCACCGGGGAGCTGTTTTTT. Its translation: CASSLGGSTGELFF. The chain links TRBV11-3 to TRBJ2-2; maybe TRBD2 (5 bases). Germline V CDR1 and CDR2: SGHNT, YENEEA. There are 14 residues in the CDR3. V was cut by 1 base and J by 4 bases, with 7 bases left in between.

The CDR3 here is CASSLGGGQTQYF. The DNA of the CDR3 is TGTGCCAGCAGCTTAGGGGGGGGGCAGACCCAGTACTTC. The rearrangement uses TRBV11-3 and TRBJ2-5, with D perhaps matching TRBD2 (7 bases). This CDR3 comprises 13 residues. CDR1 is SGHNT and CDR2 is YENEEA in the germline V gene. The V and J ends lost 1 base and 6 bases respectively, with 9 bases between them.

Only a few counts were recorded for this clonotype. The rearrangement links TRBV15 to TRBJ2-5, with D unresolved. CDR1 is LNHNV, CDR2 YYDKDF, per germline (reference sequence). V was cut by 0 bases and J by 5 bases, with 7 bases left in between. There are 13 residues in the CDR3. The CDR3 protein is CATSRDQRETQYF. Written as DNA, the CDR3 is TGTGCCACCAGCAGAGATCAGAGGGAGACCCAGTACTTC.

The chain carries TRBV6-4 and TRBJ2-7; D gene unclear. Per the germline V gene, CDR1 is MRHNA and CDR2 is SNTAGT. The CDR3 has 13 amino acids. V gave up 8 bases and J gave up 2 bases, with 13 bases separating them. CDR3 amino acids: CASLFGTTYEQYF. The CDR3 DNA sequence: TGTGCCAGCCTCTTTGGCACCACCTACGAGCAGTACTTC.

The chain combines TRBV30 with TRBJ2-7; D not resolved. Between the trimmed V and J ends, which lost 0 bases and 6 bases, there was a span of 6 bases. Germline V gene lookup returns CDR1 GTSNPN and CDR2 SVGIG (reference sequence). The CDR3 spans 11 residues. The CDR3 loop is CAWSVRREQYF. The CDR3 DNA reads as TGTGCCTGGAGTGTCCGTCGCGAGCAGTACTTC.

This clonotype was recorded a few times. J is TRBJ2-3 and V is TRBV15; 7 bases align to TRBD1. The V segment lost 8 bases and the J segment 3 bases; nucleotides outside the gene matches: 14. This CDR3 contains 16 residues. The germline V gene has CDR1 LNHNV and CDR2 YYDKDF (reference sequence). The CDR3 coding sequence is TGTGCCACCTCGCCGACAGGGCAGATTAAGACAGATACGCAGTATTTT. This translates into CATSPTGQIKTDTQYF.

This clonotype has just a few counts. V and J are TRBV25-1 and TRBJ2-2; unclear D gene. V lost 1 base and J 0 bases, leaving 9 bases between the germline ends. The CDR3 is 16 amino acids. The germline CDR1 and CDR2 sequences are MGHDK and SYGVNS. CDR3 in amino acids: CASSEFRAANTGELFF. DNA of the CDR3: TGTGCCAGCAGTGAATTTCGGGCAGCGAACACCGGGGAGCTGTTTTTT. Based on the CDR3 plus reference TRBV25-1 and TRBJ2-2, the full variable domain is EADIYQTPRYLVIGTGKKITLECSQTMGHDKMYWYQQDPGMELHLIHYSYGVNSTEKGDLSSESTVSRIRTEHFPLTLESARPSHTSQYLCASSEFRAANTGELFFGEGSRLTVL.

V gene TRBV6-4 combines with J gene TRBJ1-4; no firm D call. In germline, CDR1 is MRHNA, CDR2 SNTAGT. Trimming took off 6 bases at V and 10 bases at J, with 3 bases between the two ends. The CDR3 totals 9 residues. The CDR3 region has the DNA TGTGCCAGCAGCGTAAAACTGTTTTTT. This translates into CASSVKLFF.

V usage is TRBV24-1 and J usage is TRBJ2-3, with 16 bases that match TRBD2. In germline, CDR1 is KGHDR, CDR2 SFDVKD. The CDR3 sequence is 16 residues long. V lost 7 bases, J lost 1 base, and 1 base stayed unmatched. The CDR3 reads CATRGTSGGGTDTQYF. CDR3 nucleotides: TGTGCCACCAGGGGGACTAGCGGGGGGGGCACAGATACGCAGTATTTT.

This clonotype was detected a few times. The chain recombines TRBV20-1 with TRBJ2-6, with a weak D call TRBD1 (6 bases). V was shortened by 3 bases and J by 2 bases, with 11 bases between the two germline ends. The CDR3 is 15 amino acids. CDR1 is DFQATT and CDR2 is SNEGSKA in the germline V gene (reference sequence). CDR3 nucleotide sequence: TGCAGTGCTAGGACAGAGGGGGCTGGGGCCAACGTCCTGACTTTC. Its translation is CSARTEGAGANVLTF.

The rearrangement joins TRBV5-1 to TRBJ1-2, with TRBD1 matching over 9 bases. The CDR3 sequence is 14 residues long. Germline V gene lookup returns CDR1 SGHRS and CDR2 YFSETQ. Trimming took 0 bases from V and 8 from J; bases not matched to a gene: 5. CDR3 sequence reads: CASSLGDRAYGYTF. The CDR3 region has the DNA TGCGCCAGCAGCTTGGGGGACAGGGCCTACGGCTACACCTTC.